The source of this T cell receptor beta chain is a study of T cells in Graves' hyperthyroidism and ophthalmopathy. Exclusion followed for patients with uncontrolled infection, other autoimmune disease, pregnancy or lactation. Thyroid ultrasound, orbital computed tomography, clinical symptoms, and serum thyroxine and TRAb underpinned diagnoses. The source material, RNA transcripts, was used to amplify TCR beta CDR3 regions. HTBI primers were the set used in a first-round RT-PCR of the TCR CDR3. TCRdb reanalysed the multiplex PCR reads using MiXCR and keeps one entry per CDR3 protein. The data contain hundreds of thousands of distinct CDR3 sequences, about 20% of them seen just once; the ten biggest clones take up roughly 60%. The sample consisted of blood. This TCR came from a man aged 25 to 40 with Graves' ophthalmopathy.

The CDR3 here is CASSAILGETQYF. DNA for the CDR3: TGTGCCAGCAGTGCGATCCTCGGGGAGACCCAGTACTTC. This sequence joins TRBV6-4 and TRBJ2-5; no clear D. The CDR3 loop spans 13 amino acids. Trimming cost V 4 bases and J 5 bases, with 11 bases left between them. Germline-derived CDR1 and CDR2 are MRHNA and SNTAGT.